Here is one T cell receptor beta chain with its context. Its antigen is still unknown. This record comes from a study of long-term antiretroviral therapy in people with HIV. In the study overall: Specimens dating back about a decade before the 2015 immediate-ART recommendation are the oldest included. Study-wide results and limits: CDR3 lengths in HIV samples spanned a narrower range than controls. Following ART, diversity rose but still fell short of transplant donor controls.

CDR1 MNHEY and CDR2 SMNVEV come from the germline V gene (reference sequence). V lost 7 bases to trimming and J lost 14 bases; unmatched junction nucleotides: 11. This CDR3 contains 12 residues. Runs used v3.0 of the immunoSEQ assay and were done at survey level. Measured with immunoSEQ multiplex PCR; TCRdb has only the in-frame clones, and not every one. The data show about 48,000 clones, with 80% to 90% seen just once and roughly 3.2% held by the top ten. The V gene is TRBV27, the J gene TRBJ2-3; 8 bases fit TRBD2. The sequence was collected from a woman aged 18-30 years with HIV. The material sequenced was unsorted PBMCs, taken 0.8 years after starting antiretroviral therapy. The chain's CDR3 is CASTPPGLVLYF. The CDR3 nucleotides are TGTGCCAGCACCCCGCCGGGACTAGTGTTGTATTTT.